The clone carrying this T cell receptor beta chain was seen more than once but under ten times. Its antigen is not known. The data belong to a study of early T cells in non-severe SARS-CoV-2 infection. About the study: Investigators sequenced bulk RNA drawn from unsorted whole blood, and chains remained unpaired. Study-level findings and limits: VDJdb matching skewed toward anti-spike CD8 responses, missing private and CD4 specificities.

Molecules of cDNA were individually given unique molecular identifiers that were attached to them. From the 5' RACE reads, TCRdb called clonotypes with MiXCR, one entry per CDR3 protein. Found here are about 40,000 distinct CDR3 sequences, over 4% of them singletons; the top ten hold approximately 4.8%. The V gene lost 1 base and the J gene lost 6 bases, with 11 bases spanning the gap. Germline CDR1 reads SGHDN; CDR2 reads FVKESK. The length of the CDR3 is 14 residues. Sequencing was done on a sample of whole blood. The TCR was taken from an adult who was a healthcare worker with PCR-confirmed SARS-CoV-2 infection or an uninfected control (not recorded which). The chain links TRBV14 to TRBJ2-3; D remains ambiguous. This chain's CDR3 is CASSQGGILDTQYF. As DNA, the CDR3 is TGTGCCAGCAGCCAAGGAGGTATCCTGGATACGCAGTATTTT. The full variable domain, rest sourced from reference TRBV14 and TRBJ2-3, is EAGVTQFPSHSVIEKGQTVTLRCDPISGHDNLYWYRRVMGKEIKFLLHFVKESKQDESGMPNNRFLAERTGGTYSTLKVQPAELEDSGVYFCASSQGGILDTQYFGPGTRLTVL.